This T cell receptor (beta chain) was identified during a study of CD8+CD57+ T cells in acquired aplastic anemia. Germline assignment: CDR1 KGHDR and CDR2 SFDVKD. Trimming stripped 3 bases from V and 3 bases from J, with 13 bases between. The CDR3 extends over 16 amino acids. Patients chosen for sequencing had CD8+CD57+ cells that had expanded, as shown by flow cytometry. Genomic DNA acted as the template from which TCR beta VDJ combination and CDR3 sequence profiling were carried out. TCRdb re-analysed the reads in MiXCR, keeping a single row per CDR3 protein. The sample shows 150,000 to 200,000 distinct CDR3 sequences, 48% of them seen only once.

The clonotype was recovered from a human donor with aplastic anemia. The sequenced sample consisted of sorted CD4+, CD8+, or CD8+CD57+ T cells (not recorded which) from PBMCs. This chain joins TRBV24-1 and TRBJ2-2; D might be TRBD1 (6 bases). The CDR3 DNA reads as TGTGCCACCAGTGATGCCGGGACACCCGACACCGGGGAGCTGTTTTTT. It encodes CATSDAGTPDTGELFF.